The source of this TCR beta chain is a study of T cells expressing NK-cell markers. The CDR3 totals 13 residues. The germline V gene encodes CDR1 DFQATT and CDR2 SNEGSKA (reference sequence). TCRdb re-called the 5' RACE reads and catalogs CDR3 proteins one per entry, DNA excluded. With 400,000 to 450,000 distinct CDR3 sequences in the sample, the ten largest clones hold roughly 7.2%. The material sequenced was blood T cells: a sorted CD56 or NKG2C T cell subset, CD4+ or CD8+ T cells, or bulk PBMC T cells (not recorded which). The rearrangement links TRBV20-1 to TRBJ2-3; TCRdb outputs TRBD2, but without DNA this stays unchecked. The sequence was collected from a woman aged 18 to 69 in good health. CDR3 protein: CSAERGEADTQYF.